This T cell receptor (beta chain) was found in a study of response to subunit inactivated influenza vaccine. Per germline, CDR1 SGHRS and CDR2 YFSETQ. Trimming removed 0 bases at V and 7 bases at J, with 11 bases between. The CDR3 is 15 amino acids. Only a few counts were recorded for this clonotype. TCRdb analysed the RT-PCR reads with MiXCR anew, one entry per CDR3 protein. The repertoire holds fewer than 400,000 distinct CDR3 sequences, with around a fifth as singletons. V usage is TRBV5-1 and J usage is TRBJ1-6, with a weak D call TRBD1 (5 bases). The TCR originated in a man between 45 and 75 years old who received an inactivated influenza vaccine. The source was PBMCs from blood, collected 21 months after vaccination. The CDR3 DNA reads TGCGCCAGCAGCTTGGTTCAGGGCCCAAATTCACCCCTCCACTTT. Protein sequence: CASSLVQGPNSPLHF. Together with reference TRBV5-1 and TRBJ1-6, the CDR3 gives the full variable domain: KAGVTQTPRYLIKTRGQQVTLSCSPISGHRSVSWYQQTPGQGLQFLFEYFSETQRNKGNFPGRFSGRQFSNSRSEMNVSTLELGDSALYLCASSLVQGPNSPLHFGNGTRLTVT.